The rows below give T cell receptor beta chains drawn from one sample of a study of OX40 agonist ivuxolimab in advanced cancers. The method was immunoSEQ multiplex PCR; TCRdb's version includes in-frame clones alone and lacks a portion of them. Of 60,000 to 90,000 clones detected, about 86% appear once; the ten largest clones hold around 0.76%. Specimen: CD4+ or CD8+ T cells sorted from blood, collected in a trial of the OX40 agonist ivuxolimab. Source of these receptors: an adult with an advanced solid tumor such as melanoma, head and neck, liver or kidney cancer. Each CDR3 is given with its conserved first and last residue. The order of the fields is V gene, J gene, clone size, CDR3 protein. For some rows the clone size is stated as once, few or many, or as a class when expanded; others skip it.

TRBV5-4	TRBJ1-2	NA	CASSVGGRGYGYTF
TRBV27	TRBJ1-1	NA	CASAPTDRGTEAFF
TRBV7-2	TRBJ1-3	NA	CASSQMDTPSGNTIYF
TRBV7-2	TRBJ1-5	NA	CASSFPGLNQPQHF
TRBV7-9	TRBJ1-4	NA	CASSRGGVSEKLFF
TRBV30	TRBJ1-5	NA	CAWSRAGTNQQPQHF
TRBV11-2	TRBJ1-4	NA	CASTLLIPSGRAGEKLFF
TRBV2	TRBJ1-2	few	CASKATPYGYTF
TRBV18	TRBJ2-7	NA	CASSRTDSYEQYF
TRBV28	TRBJ2-3	NA	CASSFERETSTDTQYF
TRBV7-2	TRBJ2-2	NA	CASSLDRLAGGNTGELFF
TRBV18	TRBJ1-1	medium-sized	CASSPMTGFTEAFF
TRBV10-3	TRBJ2-5	NA	CAISEVRGPSAETQYF
TRBV19	TRBJ1-2	once	CASSIDMGRSYGYTF
TRBV6-6	TRBJ1-5	few	CASSYSTGKSNQPQHF
TRBV6-4	TRBJ2-7	NA	CASRLPLRYF
TRBV9	TRBJ2-7	NA	CASSVAAQGYEQYF
TRBV5-1	TRBJ2-7	NA	CASSLKETGFEQYF
TRBV10-3	TRBJ2-2	few	CAIRGGRGTGELFF
TRBV6-1	TRBJ2-1	NA	CASSGAGTSGSDEQFF
TRBV6-5	TRBJ1-6	NA	CASRAGSSVSPLHF
TRBV6-5	TRBJ1-1	NA	CASSSKTGSATEAFF
TRBV4-3	TRBJ1-1	NA	CASSQDSYSWTEAFF
TRBV2	TRBJ1-5	NA	CASSWDRAGDQPQHF
TRBV19	TRBJ2-1	NA	CASSIETTSASYNEQFF
TRBV30	TRBJ1-1	NA	CAWSVSGGVEAFF
TRBV5-1	TRBJ2-1	NA	CASSGSTSGVNEQFF
TRBV28	TRBJ2-5	few	CASSLGKWPWGRETQYF
TRBV5-1	TRBJ1-2	NA	CASSFDGTNYGYTF
TRBV27	TRBJ1-1	NA	CASSLIVGGTEAFF
TRBV5-4	TRBJ2-7	NA	CASSFMTEQYF
TRBV7-2	TRBJ1-1	NA	CASSWDGNTEAFF
TRBV9	TRBJ1-1	few	CASSVGGSLGTEAFF
TRBV7-2	TRBJ1-4	few	CASSLRDMRKLFF
TRBV5-1	TRBJ1-4	few	CASSWGLQGEKLFF
TRBV27	TRBJ2-3	NA	CASSLYGTSGESTDTQYF
TRBV5-1	TRBJ2-5	NA	CASSFPGREETQYF
TRBV6-5	TRBJ1-1	once	CASRRDRVPNTEAFF
TRBV9	TRBJ2-1	NA	CASSVGGFPRYNEQFF
TRBV29-1	TRBJ1-2	NA	CSVEDRRGAYGYTF
TRBV15	TRBJ1-5	NA	CATSPRQPNQPQHF
TRBV5-5	TRBJ1-5	NA	CASSLSMEGQPQHF
TRBV7-9	TRBJ1-4	once	CASSSGLTKTTNEKLFF
TRBV11-3	TRBJ2-3	NA	CASSLRGPSTDTQYF
TRBV6-5	TRBJ1-6	NA	CASQGQGEGSPLHF
TRBV25-1	TRBJ1-3	NA	CASSDRGELNTIYF
TRBV28	TRBJ1-3	NA	CASSLAGVSGNTIYF
TRBV30	TRBJ1-2	few	CAWSVSTGGYGYTF
TRBV28	TRBJ2-3	few	CASSSLRGGPDTQYF
TRBV9	TRBJ2-1	once	CASSPRTSGGYNEQFF
TRBV7-8	TRBJ2-3	NA	CASSRGLLDTQYF
TRBV7-2	TRBJ1-1	once	CASSLKAGQTEAFF
TRBV4-3	TRBJ2-3	NA	CASSVSGMYTDTQYF
TRBV19	TRBJ1-5	NA	CASSIDPAANQPQHF